The 30 T cell receptor beta chains presented below share a single source sample, sequenced in a study of graft-versus-host responses after intestinal transplantation. These receptors have no known antigen. Sequencing used immunoSEQ multiplex PCR; TCRdb keeps in-frame clones, though not all of them. The sample lists 84,000 or so clones, around 87% occurring once. The sample consisted of unstimulated CD8+ T cells sorted from spleen or lymph node cells, taken before transplant. The receptors here all came from a human donor who was the organ donor for an intestinal transplant.

The rearrangement joins TRBV6-5 to TRBJ1-1, with 7 bases that match TRBD1. This CDR3 contains 12 residues. V lost 6 bases and J lost 8; bases outside the gene matches: 6. Germline values: CDR1 MNHEY, CDR2 SVGAGI. The CDR3 nucleotides read TGTGCCAGCAGCCCAGACAGGGAAGAAGCTTTCTTT. It is translated as CASSPDREEAFF.

V usage is TRBV5-1 and J usage is TRBJ2-2; D tentatively fits TRBD1 or TRBD2 (6 bases each). CDR1 and CDR2 from the germline V gene are SGHRS and YFSETQ. The CDR3 is made up of 16 amino acids. Trimming stripped 2 bases from V and 2 bases from J, with 13 bases between. This CDR3 reads CASSFFGGSNTGELFF. DNA of the CDR3: TGCGCCAGCAGCTTTTTCGGGGGCTCCAACACCGGGGAGCTGTTTTTT. Variable domain in full (rest from reference TRBV5-1 and TRBJ2-2): KAGVTQTPRYLIKTRGQQVTLSCSPISGHRSVSWYQQTPGQGLQFLFEYFSETQRNKGNFPGRFSGRQFSNSRSEMNVSTLELGDSALYLCASSFFGGSNTGELFFGEGSRLTVL.

The chain employs TRBV7-9 and TRBJ2-7; D is unclear. Trimming took off 5 bases at V and 5 bases at J, with 19 bases between the two ends. This CDR3 spans 15 amino acids. Germline loops: CDR1 SEHNR, CDR2 FQNEAQ (reference sequence). Here the CDR3 DNA reads TGTGCCAGCAGCCCCACCCTGGTGGTTGGGCACGAGCAGTACTTC. Its protein product is CASSPTLVVGHEQYF.

CDR3: CASSPSGRNNEQFF. In DNA form, the CDR3 reads TGTGCCAGCAGCCCATCGGGACGGAACAATGAGCAGTTCTTC. V usage is TRBV7-6 and J usage is TRBJ2-1; the D call may be TRBD1 or TRBD2 (5 bases each). The CDR3 sequence is 14 residues long. Germline CDR1 reads SGHVS; CDR2 reads FNYEAQ. Trimming pared 5 bases from V and 5 bases from J, leaving 13 bases between.

The genes are TRBV25-1 and TRBJ1-2; D gene uncertain. This CDR3 comprises 15 residues. Trimming took off 1 base at V and 6 bases at J, with 15 bases between the two ends. Germline assignment: CDR1 MGHDK and CDR2 SYGVNS. The CDR3 is CASSEWTQELHGYTF. CDR3 sequence (DNA): TGTGCCAGCAGTGAATGGACCCAGGAGCTACATGGCTACACCTTC.

J is TRBJ2-2 and V is TRBV10-1; D might be TRBD2 (7 bases). Germline loops: CDR1 WNHNN, CDR2 SYGVQD (reference sequence). Trimming removed 9 bases from V and 6 bases from J, with 14 bases in between. The CDR3 runs to 13 residues. The CDR3 DNA reads as TGCGCCAGACCTCGGGGGGCTCCCGGGGAGCTGTTTTTT. Encoded protein: CARPRGAPGELFF.

This rearrangement joins TRBV7-7 to TRBJ2-1; 7 nucleotides align to TRBD2. The CDR3 consists of 15 residues. Germline V gives CDR1 SSHAT, CDR2 FNYEAQ (reference sequence). Unmatched junction bases numbered 4, after V lost 1 base and J lost 4 bases. CDR3 nucleotides: TGTGCCAGCAGCTTAGAAGCGGGGCGTTACAATGAGCAGTTCTTC. Translated, it gives CASSLEAGRYNEQFF.

The rearrangement joins TRBV6-1 to TRBJ1-4; D not resolved. There are 14 residues in the CDR3. Germline loops: CDR1 MNHNS, CDR2 SASEGT. Trimming left V 3 bases short and J 5 bases short, with 10 bases between. CDR3 bases: TGTGCCAGCAGTGATCACAGCCTAAATGAAAAACTGTTTTTT. This codes for CASSDHSLNEKLFF.

This clone turned up a few times. The chain has TRBV20-1 and TRBJ2-1; possibly TRBD2 for D (5 bases). The CDR3 extends over 11 amino acids. With 6 bases removed from V and 3 bases from J, the gap between germline ends came to 6 bases. Germline lookup yields CDR1 DFQATT and CDR2 SNEGSKA (reference sequence). In DNA form, the CDR3 reads TGCAGTGCGGACTTCTACAATGAGCAGTTCTTC. It is translated as CSADFYNEQFF.

The chain carries TRBV11-2 and TRBJ2-2; D not resolved. V dropped 5 bases and J dropped 4 bases, with 14 bases sitting between them. CDR3 length: 15 amino acids. The germline CDR1 and CDR2 sequences are SGHAT and FQNNGV. CDR3 loop: CASSPWASGTGELFF. For the CDR3, the DNA is TGTGCCAGCAGCCCCTGGGCCTCGGGCACCGGGGAGCTGTTTTTT.

Comment on this clone: This specimen includes other DNA sequences encoding the same CDR3. The genes are TRBV28 and TRBJ2-7; D is unresolved. The V end lost 3 bases, the J end lost 2 bases, and 5 bases lay between the germline ends. The CDR3 runs 12 residues. CDR1 and CDR2 from the germline V gene are MDHEN and SYDVKM. CDR3 nucleotide sequence: TGTGCCAGCAGTTTGACGGCCTACGAGCAGTACTTC. It translates to CASSLTAYEQYF.

The rearrangement joins TRBV7-9 to TRBJ1-4; no definite D call. Germline values: CDR1 SEHNR, CDR2 FQNEAQ (reference sequence). Trimming cost V 1 base and J 8 bases, with 11 bases left between them. The length of the CDR3 is 14 residues. CDR3 in DNA: TGTGCCAGCAGCTTAGGGCCCCGGGAGGAAAAACTGTTTTTT. Translating it yields CASSLGPREEKLFF.

The rearrangement links TRBV5-1 to TRBJ2-3; 11 positions agree with TRBD2. CDR1 and CDR2 from the germline V gene are SGHRS and YFSETQ. J lost 2 bases, V lost 5 bases, and 10 bases had no gene match. This CDR3 has 17 residues. CDR3 loop: CASSLGPSGGYTDTQYF. The CDR3 DNA reads as TGCGCCAGCAGTCTGGGGCCTAGCGGGGGGTACACAGATACGCAGTATTTT.

This rearrangement joins TRBV4-1 to TRBJ1-2; TRBD1 matches at 8 bases. The CDR3 has 16 amino acids. CDR1 MGHRA and CDR2 YSYEKL come from the germline V gene. Trimming removed 2 bases from V and 3 bases from J; junction bases left unmatched: 8. CDR3 protein: CASSQTPGQADYGYTF. The CDR3 DNA is TGCGCCAGCAGCCAAACTCCGGGACAGGCCGACTATGGCTACACCTTC.

V usage is TRBV4-1 and J usage is TRBJ2-1; possibly TRBD2 for D (6 bases). CDR1 and CDR2 (germline): MGHRA, YSYEKL. CDR3 length: 14 amino acids. V was trimmed by 7 bases and J by 8 bases, leaving 18 bases between them. The CDR3 bases are TGCGCCAGCACCCACGGGACTTCTTCCTATGAGCAGTTCTTC. Translating gives CASTHGTSSYEQFF.

This chain uses TRBV7-9 with TRBJ2-3; 10 bases map to TRBD2. The CDR3 extends over 16 amino acids. Germline assignment: CDR1 SEHNR and CDR2 FQNEAQ (reference sequence). Trimming removed 8 bases from V and 7 bases from J; junction bases left unmatched: 15. The CDR3 sequence is CASGWVGLAAKNTQYF. The CDR3 DNA reads as TGTGCCAGCGGATGGGTAGGACTAGCGGCGAAGAATACGCAGTATTTT. The whole variable domain, remainder taken from reference TRBV7-9 and TRBJ2-3, is DTGVSQNPRHKITKRGQNVTFRCDPISEHNRLYWYRQTLGQGPEFLTYFQNEAQLEKSRLLSDRFSAERPKGSFSTLEIQRTEQGDSAMYLCASGWVGLAAKNTQYFGPGTRLTVL.

There are a few counts of this clone. The sample carries other DNA sequences with the same CDR3. V and J are TRBV6-5 and TRBJ2-1, with 7 bases fitting TRBD2. Trimming removed 5 bases from V and 5 bases from J; junction bases left unmatched: 9. Germline V gene lookup returns CDR1 MNHEY and CDR2 SVGAGI. The CDR3 loop spans 15 amino acids. CDR3 nucleotide sequence: TGTGCCAGCAGTCCCTCGGGGGGACCTAACAATGAGCAGTTCTTC. Translated, it gives CASSPSGGPNNEQFF.

V is TRBV7-9 and J is TRBJ1-6; D possibly corresponds to TRBD1 (5 bases). Trimming shortened V by 4 bases and J by 9 bases, and 16 bases separated the two germline ends. The CDR3 runs to 15 residues. CDR1 and CDR2 (germline): SEHNR, FQNEAQ (reference sequence). CDR3: CASSYYRGVFSPLHF. The CDR3 nucleotides are TGTGCCAGCAGCTATTACCGGGGGGTCTTTTCACCCCTCCACTTT.

The chain employs TRBV27 and TRBJ2-1, with TRBD1 as a possible D gene (6 bases). Germline loops: CDR1 MNHEY, CDR2 SMNVEV (reference sequence). There are 13 residues in the CDR3. V gave up 7 bases and J gave up 7 bases, with 14 bases separating them. The CDR3 DNA is TGTGCCAGCATGGGGGCCGGACCAAATGAGCAGTTCTTC. Its protein product is CASMGAGPNEQFF.

The chain is built from TRBV5-1 and TRBJ2-2, with D uncertain. Germline-derived CDR1 and CDR2 are SGHRS and YFSETQ. The CDR3 spans 14 residues. Deletions cut 0 bases from V and 4 bases from J, with 7 bases between. CDR3 bases: TGCGCCAGCAGCTTGGTTCCGTTCACCGGGGAGCTGTTTTTT. This translates into CASSLVPFTGELFF. Full variable domain (remainder filled in from reference TRBV5-1 and TRBJ2-2): KAGVTQTPRYLIKTRGQQVTLSCSPISGHRSVSWYQQTPGQGLQFLFEYFSETQRNKGNFPGRFSGRQFSNSRSEMNVSTLELGDSALYLCASSLVPFTGELFFGEGSRLTVL.

This sequence joins TRBV4-1 and TRBJ2-6; D is perhaps TRBD2 (6 bases). CDR1 is MGHRA, CDR2 YSYEKL, per germline. Between the trimmed V and J ends, which lost 1 base and 3 bases, there was a span of 10 bases. CDR3 size: 16 residues. For the CDR3, the DNA is TGCGCCAGCAGCCAAGGAGCGGGTGATGGGGCCAACGTCCTGACTTTC. It yields the protein CASSQGAGDGANVLTF.

This chain uses TRBV5-8 with TRBJ1-6; 9 nucleotides line up with TRBD1. The CDR3 contains 17 residues. Losses at the gene ends were 2 bases for V and 6 bases for J; bases not matched to a gene: 9. Germline CDR1 SGHTS, CDR2 YDEGEE. CDR3 protein: CASSLIRDRELNSPLHF. CDR3 bases: TGTGCCAGCAGCTTAATCCGGGACAGGGAGCTTAATTCACCCCTCCACTTT.

This chain joins TRBV7-3 and TRBJ1-4; possible D gene TRBD1, 6 bases. CDR3 length: 18 amino acids. The V and J ends lost 7 bases and 3 bases respectively, with 24 bases between them. Germline V lookup: CDR1 SGHTA, CDR2 FQGTGA. The CDR3 region has the DNA TGTGCCAGCATTCATAGGGGCCGGCAGGGGCTACCTAATGAAAAACTGTTTTTT. It is translated as CASIHRGRQGLPNEKLFF.

This chain uses TRBV13 with TRBJ2-3; TRBD1 aligns across 7 bases. The trim removed 8 bases at V and 6 bases at J, leaving 8 bases unmatched. The germline V gene has CDR1 PRHDT and CDR2 FYEKMQ (reference sequence). The CDR3 is made up of 13 amino acids. The CDR3: CASHGRGYDTQYF. The CDR3 bases are TGTGCCAGCCACGGCAGGGGGTACGATACGCAGTATTTT.

This clone was seen only a few times. The chain uses TRBV4-2 and TRBJ2-2; TRBD2 agrees at 7 bases. Trimming at V came to 1 base and at J to 1 base, leaving 0 bases not matched to a gene. CDR1 and CDR2 (germline): LGHNA, YNFKEQ. The CDR3 is 15 amino acids. In nucleotides, the CDR3 is TGTGCCAGCAGCCAAGCTAGCGGGAACACCGGGGAGCTGTTTTTT. Translating it yields CASSQASGNTGELFF.

V is TRBV2 and J is TRBJ1-6; D not certain. Trimming pared 4 bases from V and 13 bases from J, leaving 20 bases between. The CDR3 covers 15 residues. Looked up from germline, CDR1 is SNHLY and CDR2 is FYNNEI. CDR3 bases: TGTGCCAGCAGTGTCCTTGCAGAAGAGGTAGGGCCCCTCCACTTT. It encodes CASSVLAEEVGPLHF.

In DNA, the CDR3 is TGCAGCGTTGAATCCGAGGTAAACACCGGGGAGCTGTTTTTT. This sequence encodes CSVESEVNTGELFF. The chain is built from TRBV29-1 and TRBJ2-2, with D hard to call. CDR3 length equals 14 residues. Germline V lookup: CDR1 SQVTM, CDR2 ANQGSEA. Trimming took off 2 bases at V and 2 bases at J, with 9 bases between the two ends.

The CDR3 nucleotides read TGTGCCAGCAGTGAAGTAGGCTACGAGCAGTACTTC. The encoded protein is CASSEVGYEQYF. The J gene is TRBJ2-7, the V gene TRBV6-1; no clear D. Germline values: CDR1 MNHNS, CDR2 SASEGT. The V end was cut by 1 base, the J end by 3 bases, with 4 bases between. CDR3 length: 12 residues.

V is TRBV5-5 and J is TRBJ1-3; 7 positions agree with TRBD1. The CDR3 consists of 16 residues. Germline V gives CDR1 SGHKS, CDR2 YYEKEE (reference sequence). Unmatched junction bases numbered 9, after V lost 4 bases and J lost 2 bases. In nucleotides, the CDR3 is TGTGCCAGCAGCGAAGGTGACAGGGTCCCTGGAAACACCATATATTTT. This gives the protein CASSEGDRVPGNTIYF.

This clone has only a few counts. The rearrangement links TRBV7-3 to TRBJ2-1; TRBD1 aligns across 9 bases. The CDR3 contains 16 residues. CDR1 and CDR2 (germline): SGHTA, FQGTGA. J was trimmed by 4 bases and V by 5 bases; bases with no gene match: 9. CDR3 residues: CASSVSGTGLYNEQFF. CDR3 sequence (DNA): TGTGCCAGCAGCGTCAGTGGGACAGGGTTGTACAATGAGCAGTTCTTC.